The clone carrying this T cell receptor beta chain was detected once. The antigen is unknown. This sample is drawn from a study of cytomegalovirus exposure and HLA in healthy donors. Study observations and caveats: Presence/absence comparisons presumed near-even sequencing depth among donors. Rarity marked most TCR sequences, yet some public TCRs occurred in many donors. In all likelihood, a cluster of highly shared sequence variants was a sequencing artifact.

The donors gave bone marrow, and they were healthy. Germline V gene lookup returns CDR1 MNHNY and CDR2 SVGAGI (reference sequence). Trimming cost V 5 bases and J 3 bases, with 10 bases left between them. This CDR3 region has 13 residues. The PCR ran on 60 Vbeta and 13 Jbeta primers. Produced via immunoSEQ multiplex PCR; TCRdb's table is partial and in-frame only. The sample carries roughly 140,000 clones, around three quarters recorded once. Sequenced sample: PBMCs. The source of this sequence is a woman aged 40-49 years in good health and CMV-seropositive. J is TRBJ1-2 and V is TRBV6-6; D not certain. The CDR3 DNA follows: TGTGCCAGCAGTCTAGACGGCTACTATGGCTACACCTTC. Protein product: CASSLDGYYGYTF.